The T cell receptor beta chain described here comes from a study of OX40 agonist ivuxolimab in advanced cancers. Study-level results: Dosing at 0.1 to 3.0 mg/kg was accompanied by clonal expansion of CD4+ and CD8+ blood T cells by week 6.

Sequenced by immunoSEQ multiplex PCR; TCRdb stores in-frame clones only, minus some. This repertoire shows approximately 70,000 clones, about 88% found once; its top ten account for about 17%. Details on this clone: The antigen is not known.

The CDR3 sequence is 15 residues long. Trimming removed 7 bases from V and 0 bases from J, with 16 bases in between. Germline lookup yields CDR1 MNHEY and CDR2 SVGAGI. The chain is built from TRBV6-5 and TRBJ2-7, with a possible D match to TRBD1 (5 bases). This specimen was CD4+ or CD8+ T cells sorted from blood, taken in a trial of the OX40 agonist ivuxolimab. The receptor was isolated from an adult with an advanced solid tumor such as melanoma, head and neck, liver or kidney cancer. In nucleotides, the CDR3 is TGTGCCAGCATCGATAAGGGGCGGAACTCCTACGAGCAGTACTTC. It specifies CASIDKGRNSYEQYF.